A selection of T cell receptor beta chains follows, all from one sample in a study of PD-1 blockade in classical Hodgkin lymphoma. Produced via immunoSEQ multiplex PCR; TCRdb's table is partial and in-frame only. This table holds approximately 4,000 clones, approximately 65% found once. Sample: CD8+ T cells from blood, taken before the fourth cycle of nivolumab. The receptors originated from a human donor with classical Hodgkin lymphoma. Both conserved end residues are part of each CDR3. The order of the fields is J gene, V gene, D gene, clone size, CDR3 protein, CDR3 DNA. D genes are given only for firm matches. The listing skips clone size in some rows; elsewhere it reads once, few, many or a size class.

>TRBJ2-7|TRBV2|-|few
CASGGDEQYF
TGTGCCAGCGGGGGTGACGAGCAGTACTTC
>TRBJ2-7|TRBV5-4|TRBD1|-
CASSTRDSLYEQYF
TGTGCCAGCAGTACCCGGGACAGCCTATACGAGCAGTACTTC
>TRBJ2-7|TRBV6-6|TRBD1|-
CASSYLQGAHEQYF
TGTGCCAGCAGTTATCTACAGGGGGCCCACGAGCAGTACTTC
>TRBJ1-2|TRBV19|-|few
CASSGPWVLNYGYTF
TGTGCCAGTTCCGGCCCGTGGGTCCTTAACTATGGCTACACCTTC
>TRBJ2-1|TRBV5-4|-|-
CASSSRDSGGVDEQFF
TGTGCCAGCAGCTCAAGGGACTCAGGTGGGGTAGATGAGCAGTTCTTC
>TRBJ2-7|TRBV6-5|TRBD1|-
CASGGTGPYEQYF
TGTGCCAGCGGAGGGACAGGTCCCTACGAGCAGTACTTC
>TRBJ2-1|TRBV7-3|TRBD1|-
CASSRGQGVGEQFF
TGTGCCAGCAGCCGGGGACAGGGGGTCGGTGAGCAGTTCTTC
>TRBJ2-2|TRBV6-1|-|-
CASSAGVRVIRELFF
TGTGCCAGCAGTGCCGGCGTGCGAGTGATCAGGGAGCTGTTTTTT
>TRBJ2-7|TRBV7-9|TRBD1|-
CASSLTQGDLSYEQYF
TGTGCCAGCAGCTTGACGCAGGGGGACCTCTCCTACGAGCAGTACTTC
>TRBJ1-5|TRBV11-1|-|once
CASSLGNQPQHF
TGTGCCAGCAGCTTAGGAAATCAGCCCCAGCATTTT
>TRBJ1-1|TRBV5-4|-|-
CASSLAGHSEAFF
TGTGCCAGCAGCTTGGCCGGGCATTCTGAAGCTTTCTTT
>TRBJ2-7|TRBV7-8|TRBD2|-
CASSLLSGGSSYEQYF
TGTGCCAGCAGTCTCCTTAGCGGGGGTTCCTCCTACGAGCAGTACTTC
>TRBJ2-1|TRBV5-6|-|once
CASSVTGNYNEQFF
TGTGCCAGCAGCGTAACAGGGAACTACAATGAGCAGTTCTTC
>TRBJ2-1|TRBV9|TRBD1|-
CASSEYRGLRGEQFF
TGTGCCAGCAGCGAATACAGGGGGCTCCGAGGTGAGCAGTTCTTC
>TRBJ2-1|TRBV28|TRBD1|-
CASSPPQDRLNEQFF
TGTGCCAGCAGTCCCCCCCAGGACAGGTTGAATGAGCAGTTCTTC
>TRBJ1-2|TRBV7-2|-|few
CASSLNRNYGYTF
TGTGCCAGCAGCTTAAACAGAAACTATGGCTACACCTTC
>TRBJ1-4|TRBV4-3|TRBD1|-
CASSQDGQGNEKLFF
TGCGCCAGCAGCCAAGACGGACAGGGGAATGAAAAACTGTTTTTT
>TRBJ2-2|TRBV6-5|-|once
CASSYNSRGELFF
TGTGCCAGCAGTTACAACAGCCGCGGGGAGCTGTTTTTT
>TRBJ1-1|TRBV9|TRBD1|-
CASSIDTRPGHRGTITEAFF
TGTGCCAGCAGCATTGACACGAGACCGGGACACAGGGGGACCATAACTGAAGCTTTCTTT
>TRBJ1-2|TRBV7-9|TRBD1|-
CASSLRQGYGYTF
TGTGCCAGCAGCTTACGACAGGGTTATGGCTACACCTTC
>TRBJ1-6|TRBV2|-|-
CASSAGENSPLHF
TGTGCCAGCAGTGCGGGGGAGAATTCACCCCTCCACTTT
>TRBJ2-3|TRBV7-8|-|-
CASSLEGAGTDTQYF
TGTGCCAGCAGCTTAGAGGGCGCAGGGACAGATACGCAGTATTTT
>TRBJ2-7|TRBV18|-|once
CASGESSYEQYF
TGTGCCAGCGGGGAGAGCTCCTACGAGCAGTACTTC
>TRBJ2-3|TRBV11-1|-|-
CASSWRGGTDTQYF
TGTGCCAGCAGCTGGAGGGGTGGAACAGATACGCAGTATTTT
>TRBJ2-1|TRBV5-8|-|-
CASSLISSYNEQFF
TGTGCCAGCAGCTTGATCAGCTCCTACAATGAGCAGTTCTTC
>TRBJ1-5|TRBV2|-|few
CASRVSGGSNQPQHF
TGTGCCAGCAGGGTTTCGGGGGGAAGCAATCAGCCCCAGCATTTT
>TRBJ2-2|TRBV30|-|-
CAWSVWTGELFF
TGTGCCTGGAGCGTATGGACCGGGGAGCTGTTTTTT
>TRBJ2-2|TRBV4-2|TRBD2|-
CASSQDDSGGPNTGELFF
TGTGCCAGCAGCCAAGATGATAGCGGGGGCCCCAACACCGGGGAGCTGTTTTTT
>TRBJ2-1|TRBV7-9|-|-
CASSLHLTNEQFF
TGTGCCAGCAGCCTACACCTCACCAATGAGCAGTTCTTC
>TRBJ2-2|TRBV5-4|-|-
CASSYPANTGELFF
TGTGCCAGCTCATACCCAGCGAACACCGGGGAGCTGTTTTTT
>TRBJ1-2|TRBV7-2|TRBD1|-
CASSTRDSLPSNYGYTF
TGTGCCAGCAGCACCCGGGACAGCCTTCCGAGCAACTATGGCTACACCTTC
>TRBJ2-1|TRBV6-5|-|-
CASSSGGGSYNEQFF
TGTGCCAGCAGTTCCGGGGGTGGATCCTACAATGAGCAGTTCTTC